This TCR beta chain was recorded in a study of OX40 agonist ivuxolimab in advanced cancers. About the research overall: Patients received ivuxolimab, an agonistic anti-OX40 (CD134) antibody. Prior checkpoint blockade (anti-PD-1, anti-PD-L1 or anti-CTLA-4) was permitted; about 40% had it. The dose-escalation group included hepatocellular carcinoma, melanoma, renal cell carcinoma and head and neck cancer. Regarding the study as a whole: Average numbers of expanded clones were greater in CD8+ T cells than in CD4+.

The protocol was immunoSEQ multiplex PCR, while the TCRdb copy is restricted to in-frame clones and leaves out a portion. This sample has 70,000 to 95,000 clones; 90% to 95% occur once, and the top ten carry around 0.5%. There are 16 residues in the CDR3. CDR1 and CDR2 from the germline V gene are SGHAT and FQDESV (reference sequence). The junction had 6 bases not matched to a gene; V was cut back by 5 bases and J by 0 bases. This clone is a singleton in its sample. Its antigen is currently unknown. The chain links TRBV11-1 to TRBJ2-1; 8 bases agree with TRBD2. Sample: CD4+ or CD8+ T cells sorted from blood, taken in a trial of the OX40 agonist ivuxolimab. The receptor comes from an adult with an advanced solid tumor such as melanoma, head and neck, liver or kidney cancer. The CDR3 here is CASSPAGTSSYNEQFF. The CDR3 DNA reads TGTGCCAGCAGCCCGGCCGGGACTAGCTCCTACAATGAGCAGTTCTTC.